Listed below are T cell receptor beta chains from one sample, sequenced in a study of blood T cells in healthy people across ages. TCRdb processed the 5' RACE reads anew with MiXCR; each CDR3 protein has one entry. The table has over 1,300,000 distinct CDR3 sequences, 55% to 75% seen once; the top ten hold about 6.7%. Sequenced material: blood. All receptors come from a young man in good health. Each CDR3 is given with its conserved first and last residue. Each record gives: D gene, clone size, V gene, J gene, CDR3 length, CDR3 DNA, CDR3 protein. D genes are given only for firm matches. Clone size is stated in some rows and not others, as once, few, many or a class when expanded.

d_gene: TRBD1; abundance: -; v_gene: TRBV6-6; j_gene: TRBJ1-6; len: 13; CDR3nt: TGTGCCAGTAGGACAGGGGGCGACTCACCCCTCCACTTT; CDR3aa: CASRTGGDSPLHF
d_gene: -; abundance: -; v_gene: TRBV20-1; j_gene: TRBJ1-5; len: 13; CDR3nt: TGCAGTGCTAGACCGACAGATCATCAGCCCCAGCATTTT; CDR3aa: CSARPTDHQPQHF
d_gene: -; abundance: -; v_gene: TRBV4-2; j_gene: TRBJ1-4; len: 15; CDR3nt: TGTGCCAGCAGCCAAGAAGAACGGATTAATGAAAAACTGTTTTTT; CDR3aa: CASSQEERINEKLFF
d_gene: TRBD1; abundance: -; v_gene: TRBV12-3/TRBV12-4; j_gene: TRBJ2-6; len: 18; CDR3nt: TGTGCCAGCAGTCTAACCCGGGACAGGGTTGATGGGGCCAACGTCCTGACTTTC; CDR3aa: CASSLTRDRVDGANVLTF
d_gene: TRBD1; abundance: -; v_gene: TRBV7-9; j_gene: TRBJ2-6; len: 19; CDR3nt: TGTGCCAGCAGCGTAAACCTGACAGGGGGCGCGTCTGGGGCCAACGTCCTGACTTTC; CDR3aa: CASSVNLTGGASGANVLTF
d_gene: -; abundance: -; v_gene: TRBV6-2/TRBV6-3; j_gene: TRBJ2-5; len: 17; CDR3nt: TGTGCCAGCAGTTACTCGAATGGCGGTATCTTATCGGAGACCCAGTACTTC; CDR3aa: CASSYSNGGILSETQYF
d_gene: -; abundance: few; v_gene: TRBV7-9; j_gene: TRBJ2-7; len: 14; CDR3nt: TGTGCCAGCAGCTTAGGGCAGGGATCGGACGAGCAGTACTTC; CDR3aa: CASSLGQGSDEQYF
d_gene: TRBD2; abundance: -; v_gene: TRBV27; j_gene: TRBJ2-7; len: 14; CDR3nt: TGTGCCAGCAGATCGGGACTAGCTTCCTACGAGCAGTACTTC; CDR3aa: CASRSGLASYEQYF
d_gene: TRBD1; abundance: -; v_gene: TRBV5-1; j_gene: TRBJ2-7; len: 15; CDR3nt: TGCGCCAGCTGTTTGGGACAGGGAAGATCCTACGAGCAGTACTTC; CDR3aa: CASCLGQGRSYEQYF
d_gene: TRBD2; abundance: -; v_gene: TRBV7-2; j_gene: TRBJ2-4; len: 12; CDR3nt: TGTGCCAGCAGCTTAGGGACTAGCGGGGTGTACTTC; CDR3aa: CASSLGTSGVYF
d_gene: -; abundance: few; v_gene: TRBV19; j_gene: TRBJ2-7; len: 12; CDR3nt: TGTGCCAGTAGTATTACGGGGGACGAGCAGTACTTC; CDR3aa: CASSITGDEQYF
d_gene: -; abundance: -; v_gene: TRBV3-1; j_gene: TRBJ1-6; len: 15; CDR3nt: TGTGCCAGCAGCCGGGTTTTGACAGAAAATTCACCCCTCCACTTT; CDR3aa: CASSRVLTENSPLHF
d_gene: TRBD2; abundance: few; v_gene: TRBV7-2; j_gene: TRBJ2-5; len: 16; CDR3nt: TGTGCCAGCAGCGCCGGACTAGCTTCGGCGGGGGAGACCCAGTACTTC; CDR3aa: CASSAGLASAGETQYF
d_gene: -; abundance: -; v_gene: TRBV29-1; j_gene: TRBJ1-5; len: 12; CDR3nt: TGCAGCGTTGAAGATGTGGGACAGCCCCAGCATTTT; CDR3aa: CSVEDVGQPQHF
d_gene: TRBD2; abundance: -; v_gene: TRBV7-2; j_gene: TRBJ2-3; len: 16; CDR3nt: TGTGCCAGCAGCCCACCCAGCGGGAGGCTCACAGATACGCAGTATTTT; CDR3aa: CASSPPSGRLTDTQYF
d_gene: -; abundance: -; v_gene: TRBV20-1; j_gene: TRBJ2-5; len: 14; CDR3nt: TGCAGTGCTAGTGTTAAGGGGACCCAAGAGACCCAGTACTTC; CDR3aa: CSASVKGTQETQYF
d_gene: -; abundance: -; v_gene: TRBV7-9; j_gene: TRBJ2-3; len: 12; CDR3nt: TGTGCCAGCAGCTATTCCCAGGATACGCAGTATTTT; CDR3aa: CASSYSQDTQYF
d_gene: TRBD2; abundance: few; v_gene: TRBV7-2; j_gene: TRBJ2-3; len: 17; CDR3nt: TGTGCCAGCAGCTTAAGCCCTAGCGGAAAGTTCACAGATACGCAGTATTTT; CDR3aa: CASSLSPSGKFTDTQYF